Shown below are 7 T cell receptor beta chains from a single sample sequenced in a study of blood T cell repertoires in COVID-19. The method was immunoSEQ multiplex PCR; TCRdb's version includes in-frame clones alone and lacks a portion of them. Of some 160,000 clones in the sample, about 86% were seen once. The sample consisted of peripheral blood. The receptors come from a man between 65 and 85 years old with active or convalescent COVID-19.

J is TRBJ2-5 and V is TRBV14; the match to TRBD1 covers 9 bases. Germline loops: CDR1 SGHDN, CDR2 FVKESK. V lost 1 base to trimming and J lost 5 bases; unmatched junction nucleotides: 8. The CDR3 is 16 residues long. CDR3 nucleotides: TGTGCCAGCAGCCAAGCCGGGACAGGGCTTTATGAGACCCAGTACTTC. It is translated as CASSQAGTGLYETQYF.

The genes are TRBV7-2 and TRBJ1-1; 7 bases match TRBD1. The CDR3 covers 14 residues. With V trimmed by 5 bases and J by 3 bases, 6 bases remained unmatched. CDR1 is SGHTA, CDR2 FQGNSA, per germline. The CDR3 reads CASSLNRGDTEAFF. CDR3 DNA: TGTGCCAGCAGCCTAAACAGGGGAGACACTGAAGCTTTCTTT. The full variable domain, rest sourced from reference TRBV7-2 and TRBJ1-1, is GAGVSQSPSNKVTEKGKDVELRCDPISGHTALYWYRQSLGQGLEFLIYFQGNSAPDKSGLPSDRFSAERTGGSVSTLTIQRTQQEDSAVYLCASSLNRGDTEAFFGQGTRLTVV.

This chain uses TRBV4-3 with TRBJ2-3; perhaps TRBD1 as D (6 bases). Trimming took off 2 bases at V and 6 bases at J, with 15 bases between the two ends. Germline V gene sequence: CDR1 LGHNA, CDR2 YSLEER. The CDR3 runs 15 residues. For the CDR3, the DNA is TGCGCCAGCAGCCAAACCAGGGGCCTTAAGGATACGCAGTATTTT. The encoded protein is CASSQTRGLKDTQYF.

The chain is built from TRBV19 and TRBJ2-7, with a weak D call TRBD1 (5 bases). V was trimmed by 5 bases and J by 5 bases, leaving 19 bases between them. The germline V gene encodes CDR1 LNHDA and CDR2 SQIVND (reference sequence). The CDR3 sequence is 15 residues long. The CDR3 spells CASSSQGYVVHEQYF. CDR3 coding DNA: TGTGCCAGTAGTTCCCAGGGATATGTTGTCCACGAGCAGTACTTC.

This chain uses TRBV6-5 with TRBJ1-2; D is ambiguous. Germline V lookup: CDR1 MNHEY, CDR2 SVGAGI. The V and J ends lost 0 bases and 3 bases respectively, with 8 bases between them. The CDR3 extends over 14 amino acids. The CDR3 here is CASSYSTTHYGYTF. CDR3 nucleotide sequence: TGTGCCAGCAGTTACTCGACAACCCACTATGGCTACACCTTC.

The rearrangement uses TRBV15 and TRBJ1-5; weak D call: TRBD1 (5 bases). The CDR3 length is 13 residues. The V end was cut by 5 bases, the J end by 7 bases, with 12 bases between. Germline assignment: CDR1 LNHNV and CDR2 YYDKDF (reference sequence). This CDR3 is CATSLPGNQPQHF. In DNA form, the CDR3 reads TGTGCCACCAGCCTACCAGGGAACCAGCCCCAGCATTTT.

The chain is built from TRBV7-2 and TRBJ2-5, with D maybe TRBD1 (5 bases). The germline V gene encodes CDR1 SGHTA and CDR2 FQGNSA. V lost 5 bases to trimming and J lost 0 bases, with 16 bases between them. This CDR3 has 16 residues. The DNA for the CDR3 is TGTGCCAGCAGCCCTCGACAGAGAACGTACCAAGAGACCCAGTACTTC. Its protein is CASSPRQRTYQETQYF.